This TCR beta chain originates from a study of blood T cells in healthy people across ages. Whole-study results and caveats: The study found more naive CD4+ cells and higher diversity in long-lived than aged donors. It was held that the diversity estimates obtained from one million T cells were underestimates.

This clonotype was counted a few times. Its target is not known. Together with a sample-barcoded 5' primer, a J-beta primer mix was included in a second PCR lasting roughly 6 to 12 cycles. TCRdb redid the calling of the 5' RACE reads with MiXCR, one entry per CDR3 protein. The sample records about 280,000 distinct CDR3 sequences, roughly 27% being singletons. CDR3 length: 14 residues. Germline V gene sequence: CDR1 MNHEY, CDR2 SMNVEV (reference sequence). What was sequenced was blood. This receptor was identified in a woman aged 65 to 85 in good health. V gene TRBV27 combines with J gene TRBJ2-5, with D tentatively TRBD1 (6 bases). The J call could be wrong; TRBJ2-7 is a better fit for the DNA end. The CDR3 DNA sequence: TGTGCCAGCAGCACCGGGACATCGGTATACGAGCAGTACTTC. It translates to CASSTGTSVYEQYF.